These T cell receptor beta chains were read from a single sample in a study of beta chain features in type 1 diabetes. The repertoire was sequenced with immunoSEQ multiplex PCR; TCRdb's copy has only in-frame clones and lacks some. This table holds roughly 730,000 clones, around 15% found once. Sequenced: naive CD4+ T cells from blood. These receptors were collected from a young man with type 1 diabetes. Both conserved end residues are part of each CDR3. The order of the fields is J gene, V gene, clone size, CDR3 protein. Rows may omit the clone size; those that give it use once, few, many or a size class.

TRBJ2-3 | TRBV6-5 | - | CASSLGDRSTDTQYF
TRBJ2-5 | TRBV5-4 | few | CASSFAAGGRGETQYF
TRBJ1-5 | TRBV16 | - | CASSQEGSNQPQHF
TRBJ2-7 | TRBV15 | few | CATSRQGVYEQYF
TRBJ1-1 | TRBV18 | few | CASSQEQGGSGTEAFF
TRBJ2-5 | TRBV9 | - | CASSERGRRGPQETQYF
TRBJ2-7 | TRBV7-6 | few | CASSSAGGLYEQYF
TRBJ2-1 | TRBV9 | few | CASSVGDWSTFEQFF
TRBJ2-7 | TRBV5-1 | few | CASSLGGSASYEQYF
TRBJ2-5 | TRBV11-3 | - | CASSSSWTSGDQETQYF
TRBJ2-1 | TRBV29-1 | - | CSSRGTGYNEQFF
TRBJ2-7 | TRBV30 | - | CAWRTQGLYEQYF
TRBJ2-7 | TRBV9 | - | CASSVGEGRSSYEQYF
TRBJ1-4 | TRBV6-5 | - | CASRDPINEKLFF
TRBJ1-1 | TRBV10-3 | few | CAISEVTAINTEAFF
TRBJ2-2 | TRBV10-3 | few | CAISFQGSGELFF
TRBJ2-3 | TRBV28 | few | CASRGGSDTQYF
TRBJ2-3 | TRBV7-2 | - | CASSPRAGEADTQYF
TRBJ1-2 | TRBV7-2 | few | CASSLAGGFNYGYTF
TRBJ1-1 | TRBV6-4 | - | CASSESGGLDEAFF
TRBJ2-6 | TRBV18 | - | CASSPDDVGANVLTF
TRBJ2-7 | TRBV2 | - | CASSQTRDPVAYEQYF
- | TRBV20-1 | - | CSAPHRDEQYF
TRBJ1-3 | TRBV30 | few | CAWSRGSGNTIYF
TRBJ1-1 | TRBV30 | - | CAWMWGPEAFF
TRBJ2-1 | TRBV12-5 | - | CASGLRMWGAPLNEQFF
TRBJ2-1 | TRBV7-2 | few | CASSKLAGAYNEQFF
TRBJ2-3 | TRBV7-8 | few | CASSLVAGAADTQYF
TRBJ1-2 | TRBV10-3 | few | CAISGGTGGPGYTF
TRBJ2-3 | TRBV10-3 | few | CAISESTGTDTQYF